This TCR beta chain originates from a study of T cells in Graves' hyperthyroidism and ophthalmopathy. Isolation of PBMCs was performed on 8 to 10 ml fresh peripheral blood. Amplification of TCR beta CDR3 regions used RNA as the template. The study used the HTBI primer set for a first-round RT-PCR of the TCR CDR3. MiXCR, applied by TCRdb to the multiplex PCR reads, yields one record per CDR3 protein. The sample shows under 400,000 distinct CDR3 sequences, 20% to 30% of them seen only once. CDR1 and CDR2 from the germline V gene are MNHNS and SASEGT. The junction had 12 bases not matched to a gene; V was cut back by 6 bases and J by 8 bases. This CDR3 spans 14 amino acids. Study-wide results and limits: Patients with ophthalmopathy were separated from those with stable hyperthyroidism by a 13 V-J model.

This clonotype appeared a few times. Its specificity is not known. The sequenced material came from blood. The chain is built from TRBV6-1 and TRBJ1-1, with 7 bases fitting TRBD1. The sequence came from a man aged 50 or older with Graves' hyperthyroidism. The chain's CDR3 is CASREGPKQGEAFF. CDR3 coding DNA: TGTGCCAGCAGGGAGGGCCCTAAACAGGGGGAAGCTTTCTTT.